This is a list of T cell receptor beta chains from one sample in a study of T-cell reconstitution after alpha-beta-depleted transplantation in children. TCRdb analysed the PCR reads with MiXCR anew, one entry per CDR3 protein. The sample holds a few hundred thousand distinct CDR3 sequences, roughly 18% seen once. The sequencing used PBMCs from the stem cell graft donor, collected from the stem cell graft. The receptors were gathered from a human donor who donated a stem cell graft to a child with acute lymphoblastic leukemia. Both conserved end residues are part of each CDR3. The D gene is left open where the match is weak. The listing skips clone size in some rows; elsewhere it reads once, few, many or a size class.

length	J	V	D	size	CDR3	DNA
14	TRBJ2-3	TRBV12-3/TRBV12-4	NA	NA	CASRLYSSTDTQYF	TGTGCCAGCAGGCTATATTCTAGCACAGATACGCAGTATTTT
13	TRBJ2-7	TRBV20-1	NA	NA	CSARDLDSYEQYF	TGCAGTGCTAGAGATCTGGACAGCTACGAGCAGTACTTC
16	TRBJ1-4	TRBV5-1	NA	NA	CASSLDSQLLSEKLFF	TGCGCCAGCAGCTTGGACAGCCAGCTTTTGTCTGAAAAACTGTTTTTT
13	TRBJ2-2	TRBV5-1	NA	once	CASTLSGTGELFF	TGCGCCAGCACCCTTTCGGGAACCGGGGAGCTGTTTTTT
14	TRBJ2-5	TRBV20-1	NA	few	CSAPQTGRQETQYF	TGCAGTGCTCCACAAACCGGACGGCAAGAGACCCAGTACTTC
16	TRBJ2-1	TRBV3-1	NA	NA	CASSQDSGDGVDEQFF	TGTGCCAGCAGCCAAGATTCGGGCGACGGAGTGGATGAGCAGTTCTTC
14	TRBJ2-2	TRBV12-3/TRBV12-4	NA	few	CASSFAQGSGELFF	TGTGCCAGCAGTTTTGCGCAGGGTTCCGGGGAGCTGTTTTTT
16	TRBJ2-1	TRBV7-7	NA	NA	CASSEGRDRSYNEQFF	TGTGCCAGCAGCGAAGGGAGGGACAGGAGCTACAATGAGCAGTTCTTC
17	TRBJ2-1	TRBV4-1	NA	NA	CASSQSSGAGTYNEQFF	TGCGCCAGCAGCCAGTCCTCGGGGGCTGGGACCTACAATGAGCAGTTCTTC
17	TRBJ1-6	TRBV9	NA	NA	CASSVESLSSYNSPLHF	TGTGCCAGCAGCGTAGAGTCCCTAAGCTCCTATAATTCACCCCTCCACTTT
16	TRBJ2-7	TRBV12-3/TRBV12-4	NA	few	CASSLTAGRLTYEQYF	TGTGCCAGCAGTTTGACCGCGGGACGCCTAACCTACGAGCAGTACTTC
12	TRBJ1-2	TRBV29-1	TRBD1	NA	CSVDRGAYGYTF	TGCAGCGTTGACAGGGGGGCCTATGGCTACACCTTC
20	TRBJ2-3	TRBV18	TRBD2	few	CASSLISTSANPSRTDTQYF	TGTGCCAGCTCACTAATATCGACTAGCGCGAACCCAAGCCGCACAGATACGCAGTATTTT
14	TRBJ2-3	TRBV7-3	TRBD1	many	CASSRTGGTDTQYF	TGTGCCAGCAGCCGGACAGGGGGCACAGATACGCAGTATTTT
16	TRBJ1-2	TRBV29-1	TRBD1	NA	CSVEALSGGEDYGYTF	TGCAGCGTTGAAGCCCTATCAGGGGGCGAAGACTATGGCTACACCTTC
13	TRBJ1-2	TRBV5-5	NA	few	CASSPIPNYGYTF	TGTGCCAGCAGCCCCATCCCTAACTATGGCTACACCTTC
16	TRBJ2-2	TRBV20-1	TRBD2	few	CSAGAQGSGRAGELFF	TGCAGTGCTGGCGCCCAAGGCAGCGGGAGGGCCGGAGAGCTGTTTTTT
13	TRBJ2-5	TRBV27	NA	few	CASSLQGQETQYF	TGTGCCAGCAGCCTACAGGGTCAAGAGACCCAGTACTTC
14	TRBJ2-1	TRBV5-1	TRBD1	NA	CASSLRQGNNEQFF	TGCGCCAGCAGCTTAAGACAGGGCAACAATGAGCAGTTCTTC